Following are 4 T cell receptor beta chains from one sample sequenced in a study of blood T cell repertoires in COVID-19. The table came from immunoSEQ multiplex PCR; TCRdb's copy has only in-frame clones and leaves some out. The profile shows 200,000 or so clones, about 88% of them singletons. Sample: peripheral blood. These receptors all stem from a man between 60 and 75 years old with acute or convalescent COVID-19.

The rearrangement joins TRBV11-2 to TRBJ1-1, with D tentatively TRBD1 (6 bases). With 5 bases removed from V and 4 bases from J, the gap between germline ends came to 29 bases. The CDR3 covers 19 residues. Germline V gene lookup returns CDR1 SGHAT and CDR2 FQNNGV. CDR3 sequence reads: CASSTMRIGTIKGRTEAFF. Here the CDR3 DNA reads TGTGCCAGCAGCACCATGAGGATAGGGACAATCAAGGGGCGCACTGAAGCTTTCTTT.

V is TRBV7-2 and J is TRBJ2-5; 12 bases fit TRBD2. This CDR3 has 16 amino acids. The V gene's germline CDR1 is SGHTA and CDR2 FQGNSA. Trimming removed 3 bases from V and 5 bases from J; junction bases left unmatched: 7. In nucleotides, the CDR3 is TGTGCCAGCAGCTTCACAACTAGCGGGGGGTGGGAGACCCAGTACTTC. It is translated as CASSFTTSGGWETQYF.

This chain joins TRBV30 and TRBJ1-2; 8 nucleotides line up with TRBD1. The V segment lost 0 bases and the J segment 2 bases; nucleotides outside the gene matches: 11. Germline values: CDR1 GTSNPN, CDR2 SVGIG (reference sequence). The CDR3 loop spans 17 amino acids. CDR3: CAWSVPPWTGSNYGYTF. CDR3 bases: TGTGCCTGGAGTGTACCCCCATGGACAGGGTCCAACTATGGCTACACCTTC.

The J gene is TRBJ1-2, the V gene TRBV19; 8 nucleotides align to TRBD1. J lost 4 bases, V lost 5 bases, and 6 bases had no gene match. The CDR3 totals 14 residues. The germline CDR1 and CDR2 sequences are LNHDA and SQIVND (reference sequence). CDR3 loop: CASSPGGAPYGYTF. CDR3 sequence (DNA): TGTGCCAGTAGTCCAGGGGGCGCCCCCTATGGCTACACCTTC. The full variable domain, completed using reference TRBV19 and TRBJ1-2, is DGGITQSPKYLFRKEGQNVTLSCEQNLNHDAMYWYRQDPGQGLRLIYYSQIVNDFQKGDIAEGYSVSREKKESFPLTVTSAQKNPTAFYLCASSPGGAPYGYTFGSGTRLTVV.